This T cell receptor beta chain stems from a study of blood T cell repertoires in COVID-19 (dated by TCRdb to between 2020 and 2021). Notes on the research overall: Samples from collaborators originated in the United States, Italy and Spain and spanned both the acute and convalescent phases of COVID-19. The prospective study material was composed of cDNA or gDNA derived from T cells, B-cell-depleted T cells, or PBMCs. Deeply sampled blood TCRbeta repertoires from subjects exposed to, actively infected with, or recovered from COVID-19 were included in the dataset. The repertoires were made available in a free public database intended to serve as a resource for research on the immune response to SARS-CoV-2. The samples were drawn from two sources: the first 160 participants of the ongoing ImmuneRACE study, and 1,000 to 1,500 subjects contributed by 6 global collaborators. Nearly every sample came with metadata listing a de-identified subject ID, COVID-19 status, age in years and sex. Where available, HLA class I and class II types were obtained from metadata supplied by the sample provider rather than from assay-based typing. What the study reported, not specific to this receptor: How much clinical and demographic metadata was included differed by source and by participant, and the metadata was provided uncurated.

In regard to this clone: The specificity of this receptor is unknown. No qualities accompany the bases; no much larger clone lies one base away.

TCRbeta CDR3 regions were amplified from genomic DNA using the immunoSEQ Assay, a bias-controlled multiplex PCR. The paper's data handling went like this. Nucleated cell counts per sample were estimated from amplification of reference gene primers within the assay. To quantify the absolute abundance of each unique TCRbeta CDR3 rearrangement, sequence reads were collapsed and filtered. For each sample, productive Simpson clonality was calculated as the square root of Simpson's diversity index over productive rearrangements. TCRdb mirrors the immuneACCESS table, restricted to in-frame sequences. Some clones are absent from its copies; in checked studies, under half trace to an unresolved V gene, and the reason for the others is unknown. The DNA gave D and trimming, while V, J and clone size come from that table. The sample table records some 110,000 clones; less than 90% of these occur just once. Clones ranked in the top ten supply roughly 5% of the sample.

The collaborating institutions used their own protocols to collect whole blood in K2EDTA tubes. For TCRbeta analysis, collaborators shipped samples as frozen whole blood, isolated PBMCs, or DNA extracted from either of those sample types. Based on the germline V gene, the CDR1 and CDR2 sequences are MDHEN and SYDVKM. The CDR3, from cysteine to phenylalanine, totals 16 residues. Only the CDR3 part of the read is kept: 48 bases, read in frame from the first base. The junction shows trimming of 8 bases on V and 2 bases on J, and the gene matches do not reach 13 bases of it. The sequence is built from TRBV28 and TRBJ2-3; 7 bases in the junction line up with TRBD2. This TCR derives from a human donor in a cohort sampled during active COVID-19. Material: peripheral blood. The CDR3 reads as follows: CASGGGSRQATDTQYF. The DNA is TGTGCCAGCGGCGGCGGGAGCCGGCAGGCCACAGATACGCAGTATTTT.